Described below is a single T cell receptor beta chain sequence and its context. No antigen is known for it. This sample was taken from a study of cytomegalovirus exposure and HLA in healthy donors. Turning to the study itself: Earlier work reported 90 million to 120 million unique TCR beta sequences from 150 million to 200 million T cells.

Study outcomes and limitations: Reports showed the classifier diagnosing cytomegalovirus status with high specificity and sensitivity. Most CMV-associated TCR beta chains appeared HLA-restricted in a later analysis.

The PCR employed 60 Vbeta primers together with 13 Jbeta primers. The repertoire was sequenced with immunoSEQ multiplex PCR; TCRdb's copy has only in-frame clones and lacks some. The repertoire holds a few hundred thousand clones, with approximately 70% as singletons. The germline V gene has CDR1 LNHNV and CDR2 YYDKDF (reference sequence). The CDR3 extends over 14 amino acids. With 6 bases removed from V and 0 bases from J, the gap between germline ends came to 11 bases. Sequenced input: PBMCs. The TCR comes from a female donor in good health and CMV-seronegative. The chain is built from TRBV15 and TRBJ1-2; D gene unclear. CDR3 sequence (DNA): TGTGCCACCAGGTGGGCCTCAGCTAACTATGGCTACACCTTC. Its protein product is CATRWASANYGYTF.